This T cell receptor (beta chain) appears in the sequencing data of a study of control samples from healthy donors and cancer patients. The length of the CDR3 is 14 residues. V was clipped by 3 bases and J by 4 bases; unmatched bases: 5. Germline V gene sequence: CDR1 SEHNR, CDR2 FQNEAQ (reference sequence). The data were produced by immunoSEQ multiplex PCR, yet TCRdb's version contains in-frame clones alone and is incomplete. The repertoire includes 110,000 or so clones, around nine tenths of them detected once, and 9.5% to 13% sits in the top ten. This receptor was taken from a man aged 25-45 years in good health. The source material was blood. The V call is TRBV7-9, the J call TRBJ1-1; TRBD1 aligns across 7 bases. The CDR3 region is CASSFSQGSTEAFF. In DNA form, the CDR3 reads TGTGCCAGCAGCTTTTCACAGGGGAGCACTGAAGCTTTCTTT.